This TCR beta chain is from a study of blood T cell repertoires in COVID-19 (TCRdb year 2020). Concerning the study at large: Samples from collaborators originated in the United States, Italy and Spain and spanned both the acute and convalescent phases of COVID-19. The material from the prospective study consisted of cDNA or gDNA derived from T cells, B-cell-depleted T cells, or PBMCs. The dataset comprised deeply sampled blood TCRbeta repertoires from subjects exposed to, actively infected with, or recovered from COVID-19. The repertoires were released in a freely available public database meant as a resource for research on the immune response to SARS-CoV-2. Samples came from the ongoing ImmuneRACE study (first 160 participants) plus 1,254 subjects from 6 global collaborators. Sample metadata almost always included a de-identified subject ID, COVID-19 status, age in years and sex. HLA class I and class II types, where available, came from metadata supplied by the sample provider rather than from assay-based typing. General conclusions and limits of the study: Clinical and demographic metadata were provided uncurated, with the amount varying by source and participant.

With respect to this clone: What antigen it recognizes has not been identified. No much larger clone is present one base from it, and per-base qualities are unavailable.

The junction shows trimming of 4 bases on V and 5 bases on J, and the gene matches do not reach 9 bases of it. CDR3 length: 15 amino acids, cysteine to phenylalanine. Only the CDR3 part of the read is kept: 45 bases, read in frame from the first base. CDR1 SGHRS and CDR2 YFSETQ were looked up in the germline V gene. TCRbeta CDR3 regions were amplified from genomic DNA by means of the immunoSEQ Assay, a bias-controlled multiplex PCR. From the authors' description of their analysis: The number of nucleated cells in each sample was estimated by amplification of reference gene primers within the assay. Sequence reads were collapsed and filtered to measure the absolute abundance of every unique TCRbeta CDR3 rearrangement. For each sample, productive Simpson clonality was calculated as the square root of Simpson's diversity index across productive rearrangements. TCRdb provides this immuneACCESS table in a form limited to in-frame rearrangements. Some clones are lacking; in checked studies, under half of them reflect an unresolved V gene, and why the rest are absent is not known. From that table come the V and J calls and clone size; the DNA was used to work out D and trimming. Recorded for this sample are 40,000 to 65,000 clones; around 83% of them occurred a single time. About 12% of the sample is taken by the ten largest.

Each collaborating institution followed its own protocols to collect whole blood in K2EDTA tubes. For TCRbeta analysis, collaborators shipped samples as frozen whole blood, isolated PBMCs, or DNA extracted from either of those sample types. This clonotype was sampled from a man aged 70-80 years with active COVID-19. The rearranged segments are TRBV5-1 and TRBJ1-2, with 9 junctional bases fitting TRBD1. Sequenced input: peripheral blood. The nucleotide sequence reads TGCGCCAGCAGCCATCCGGGACAGGGCGGGTATGGCTACACCTTC. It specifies CASSHPGQGGYGYTF.